Included here is one T cell receptor (beta chain) sequence, with context. The source of the sample is a study of blood T cell repertoires in COVID-19. Looking at the study overall: Spain, Italy and the United States supplied samples that represented acute and convalescent COVID-19. Nucleic acid was either cDNA or gDNA, and it came from T cells, B-cell-depleted T cells, or PBMCs.

This CDR3 is 12 amino acids long. With 6 bases removed from V and 4 bases from J, the gap between germline ends came to 7 bases. Germline CDR1 MNHEY, CDR2 SVGAGI. Per the original methods: For nucleated cells, counts were estimated from reference gene primer amplification. Clones were read by immunoSEQ multiplex PCR, and TCRdb kept only the in-frame ones, dropping some. V, J and clone size derive from that table, while D and trimming were established from the DNA sequence. Among fewer than 200,000 clones listed, 88% were seen once. This receptor was taken from a man between 60 and 70 years old with acute or convalescent COVID-19. The chain has TRBV6-5 and TRBJ1-5; possibly TRBD1 for D (5 bases). Sequencing input: peripheral blood. CDR3 in DNA: TGTGCCAGCAGCTCAGGGAATCAGCCCCAGCATTTT. Protein sequence: CASSSGNQPQHF.